This T cell receptor (beta chain) was sequenced during a study of cytomegalovirus exposure and HLA in healthy donors. Unmatched junction bases numbered 10, after V lost 3 bases and J lost 7 bases. This CDR3 is 15 amino acids long. Germline assignment: CDR1 GTSNPN and CDR2 SVGIG (reference sequence). 60 Vbeta and 13 Jbeta primers were used in PCR. Assay: immunoSEQ multiplex PCR; the TCRdb copy retains only in-frame clones and omits some. The repertoire has some 200,000 clones, 80% to 85% of them found once; the top ten carry more than 0.6%. This receptor was taken from a boy aged 2 to 9 in good health and CMV-seronegative. V is TRBV30 and J is TRBJ1-2; 11 nucleotides align to TRBD1. Sample: PBMCs. The DNA for the CDR3 is TGTGCCTGGAGCCGTTGGGACAGGGGGTATAGTGGCTACACCTTC. This encodes CAWSRWDRGYSGYTF.